These 20 T cell receptor beta chains were sequenced from one sample in a study of control samples from healthy donors and cancer patients. The repertoire was sequenced with immunoSEQ multiplex PCR; TCRdb's copy has only in-frame clones and lacks some. The repertoire consists of over 8,000 clones, with approximately 90% occurring once and the leading ten covering 20% to 25%. Sequencing was carried out using PBMCs. These receptors were taken from a man between 60 and 75 years old with colorectal cancer.

The chain is built from TRBV10-3 and TRBJ1-2; perhaps TRBD1 as D (5 bases). Germline CDR1 ENHRY, CDR2 SYGVKD. Trimming stripped 4 bases from V and 6 bases from J, with 18 bases between. The CDR3 loop spans 15 amino acids. The CDR3 reads CAISVDPGPRNGYTF. CDR3 DNA sequence: TGTGCCATCAGTGTCGATCCGGGGCCTAGAAATGGCTACACCTTC.

The chain carries TRBV7-9 and TRBJ2-1; 15 positions agree with TRBD2. CDR1 is SEHNR, CDR2 FQNEAQ, per germline (reference sequence). This CDR3 is 14 amino acids long. J lost 11 bases, V lost 5 bases, and 4 bases had no gene match. CDR3: CASSHGTSGGKQFF. The CDR3 DNA reads TGTGCCAGCAGCCACGGGACTAGCGGGGGGAAGCAGTTCTTC.

The chain uses TRBV24-1 and TRBJ2-3; weak D call: TRBD1 (5 bases). The germline V and J ends were trimmed by 9 bases and 6 bases, with 15 bases remaining between them. The CDR3 totals 13 residues. Looked up from germline, CDR1 is KGHDR and CDR2 is SFDVKD. DNA for the CDR3: TGTGCCACCGCCAGGGTGTCGTTTGATACGCAGTATTTT. It encodes CATARVSFDTQYF.

This clone was observed a few times. J is TRBJ1-2 and V is TRBV6-6, with 7 nucleotides matching TRBD1. The J segment lost 4 bases and the V segment lost 5 bases, leaving 16 bases of the junction unmatched. This CDR3 is built from 17 residues. CDR1 MNHNY and CDR2 SVGAGI come from the germline V gene (reference sequence). CDR3 bases: TGTGCCAGCAGTCCAAAGACAGGGTTCGGAGCTCTCTATGGCTACACCTTC. This gives the protein CASSPKTGFGALYGYTF.

CDR3: CASSPTTGAQPGANVLTF. The CDR3 DNA reads as TGTGCCAGCAGCCCGACGACGGGGGCCCAACCTGGGGCCAACGTCCTGACTTTC. The rearrangement joins TRBV3-1 (or the pseudogene TRBV3-2) to TRBJ2-6; the D call may be TRBD1 or TRBD2 (6 bases each). Trimming took off 4 bases at V and 2 bases at J, with 18 bases between the two ends. Germline V gene lookup returns CDR1 LGHDT and CDR2 YNNKEL (reference sequence). The CDR3 is made up of 18 amino acids.

The chain combines TRBV25-1 with TRBJ1-1, with D unresolved. CDR1 and CDR2 from the germline V gene are MGHDK and SYGVNS. Trimming removed 5 bases at V and 10 bases at J, with 17 bases between. There are 13 residues in the CDR3. CDR3 nucleotides: TGTGCCAGCAGTCGGAATTTGGACCCCGTAGCTTTCTTT. Its translation: CASSRNLDPVAFF.

The V gene is TRBV19, the J gene TRBJ1-3; no clear D gene. The CDR3 is made up of 13 amino acids. Germline CDR1 and CDR2: LNHDA and SQIVND (reference sequence). The V end was cut by 7 bases, the J end by 0 bases, with 7 bases between. The CDR3 is CASTNLSGNTIYF. In nucleotides, the CDR3 is TGTGCCAGTACCAACCTCTCTGGAAACACCATATATTTT.

V is TRBV5-1 and J is TRBJ2-3; D is perhaps TRBD1 (6 bases). V was cut by 0 bases and J by 0 bases, with 11 bases left in between. This CDR3 is built from 16 residues. Germline loops: CDR1 SGHRS, CDR2 YFSETQ. This CDR3 is CASSLGTDRSTDTQYF. DNA for the CDR3: TGCGCCAGCAGCTTGGGAACCGACAGGAGCACAGATACGCAGTATTTT.

This clone occurred a few times. CDR3 sequence (DNA): TGTGCCAGCAGGCCTGCAGGGGCAGGGACTAATGAAAAACTGTTTTTT. Translated: CASRPAGAGTNEKLFF. V gene TRBV27 combines with J gene TRBJ1-4; D might be TRBD1 (6 bases). The CDR3 sequence is 16 residues long. Trimming left V 6 bases short and J 2 bases short, with 16 bases between. Germline-derived CDR1 and CDR2 are MNHEY and SMNVEV (reference sequence).

The chain combines TRBV10-3 with TRBJ2-1; TRBD1 might be the D (5 bases). The CDR3 has 16 residues. Germline CDR1 is ENHRY and CDR2 is SYGVKD. Trimming removed 10 bases at V and 0 bases at J, with 19 bases between. This CDR3 is CATQPTVTLSYNEQFF. CDR3 coding DNA: TGTGCCACCCAACCGACAGTAACCCTCTCCTACAATGAGCAGTTCTTC.

J is TRBJ1-5 and V is TRBV5-1, with D perhaps TRBD1 (5 bases). V dropped 4 bases and J dropped 2 bases, with 10 bases sitting between them. Looked up from germline, CDR1 is SGHRS and CDR2 is YFSETQ. The CDR3 loop spans 14 amino acids. CDR3 in amino acids: CASSQGAGNQPQHF. For the CDR3, the DNA is TGCGCCAGCAGCCAAGGGGCGGGCAATCAGCCCCAGCATTTT.

The chain is built from TRBV3-1 (or the pseudogene TRBV3-2) and TRBJ1-3; unclear D gene. The V end was cut by 6 bases, the J end by 0 bases, with 12 bases between. From germline, CDR1 is LGHDT and CDR2 YNNKEL (reference sequence). The CDR3 loop spans 15 amino acids. This chain's CDR3 is CASSPWATSGNTIYF. CDR3 bases: TGTGCCAGCAGTCCGTGGGCCACCTCTGGAAACACCATATATTTT.

This clone showed up just a few times. The V gene is TRBV3-1 (or the pseudogene TRBV3-2), the J gene TRBJ1-1; D is possibly TRBD1 (5 bases). Deletions cut 4 bases from V and 5 bases from J, with 14 bases between. Germline values: CDR1 LGHDT, CDR2 YNNKEL (reference sequence). CDR3 length: 14 amino acids. Here the CDR3 DNA reads TGTGCCAGCAGCCCATATGGGACGGCTACTGAAGCTTTCTTT. It encodes CASSPYGTATEAFF.

This clone is a singleton in its sample. The V gene is TRBV28, the J gene TRBJ2-7; D unresolved. The CDR3 loop spans 16 amino acids. CDR1 and CDR2 from the germline V gene are MDHEN and SYDVKM. The germline V and J ends were trimmed by 2 bases and 4 bases, with 18 bases remaining between them. CDR3 nucleotides: TGTGCCAGCAGTTTAACCACCCGGCGTGTAACTTACGAGCAGTACTTC. Protein: CASSLTTRRVTYEQYF.

The rearrangement links TRBV6-5 to TRBJ2-2; D unresolved. The germline V and J ends were trimmed by 0 bases and 4 bases, with 0 bases remaining between them. CDR1 is MNHEY and CDR2 is SVGAGI in the germline V gene. The CDR3 sequence is 12 residues long. The CDR3 region has the DNA TGTGCCAGCAGTTACTCCACCGGGGAGCTGTTTTTT. Translation gives CASSYSTGELFF.

Regarding this clone: A junction boundary mismatches the germline segment, possibly from a read error. This chain joins TRBV6-5 and TRBJ2-7; tentatively, D is TRBD1 or TRBD2 (5 bases each). Looked up from germline, CDR1 is MNHEY and CDR2 is SVGAGI. CDR3 length equals 13 residues. CDR3 in DNA: TGTGCCAGCAGTTATTCCTCCGGGACCAGCCCCTTCTTC. Amino acid sequence: CASSYSSGTSPFF.

J is TRBJ2-1 and V is TRBV6-5; D may be TRBD2 (6 bases). Germline assignment: CDR1 MNHEY and CDR2 SVGAGI. The CDR3 extends over 15 amino acids. V lost 6 bases and J 5 bases, leaving 17 bases between the germline ends. The CDR3 region has the DNA TGTGCCAGCAGGTACGGGACTTGGGACGACAATGAGCAGTTCTTC. Translated, it gives CASRYGTWDDNEQFF.

The V and J genes are TRBV4-2 and TRBJ2-1, with 8 bases lining up with TRBD2. Looked up from germline, CDR1 is LGHNA and CDR2 is YNFKEQ. The CDR3 consists of 19 residues. The J segment lost 10 bases and the V segment lost 0 bases, leaving 20 bases of the junction unmatched. The chain's CDR3 is CASSQDRASGGALYLEQFF. The DNA for the CDR3 is TGTGCCAGCAGCCAAGATAGGGCTTCGGGGGGGGCCCTATATCTGGAGCAGTTCTTC.

The chain uses TRBV27 and TRBJ2-1, with unresolved D. The CDR3 has 13 residues. CDR1 is MNHEY and CDR2 is SMNVEV in the germline V gene (reference sequence). Trimming cost V 5 bases and J 4 bases, with 9 bases left between them. CDR3 DNA sequence: TGTGCCAGCAGTCGTCCCTCGTACAATGAGCAGTTCTTC. Its protein product is CASSRPSYNEQFF.

This chain links TRBV15 with TRBJ1-2, with D perhaps matching TRBD1 (5 bases). This CDR3 region has 13 residues. Germline values: CDR1 LNHNV, CDR2 YYDKDF (reference sequence). With 3 bases removed from V and 3 bases from J, the gap between germline ends came to 8 bases. The CDR3 region is CATSSGGDYGYTF. The CDR3 DNA is TGTGCCACCAGCAGCGGGGGGGACTATGGCTACACCTTC.